Following are 14 T cell receptor beta chains from one sample sequenced in a study of regulatory T cells in long-lasting Graves disease. The authors built TCR beta libraries using iRepertoire HTBI primers and Arm-PCR of CDR3 regions. TCRdb independently ran MiXCR on the multiplex PCR reads; one entry per CDR3 protein. Seen here are around 470,000 distinct CDR3 sequences, around 13% observed once, and the top ten hold about a sixth. Time point described: newly diagnosed GD, antithyroid drugs for less than 3 months. PBMC RNA served as the TCR library source. This sample was also put to use in a study of T cells in Graves' hyperthyroidism and ophthalmopathy.

The input for sequencing was peripheral blood mononuclear cells (PBMCs), taken at new diagnosis, from a patient treated with antithyroid drugs. The receptors originated from a woman in her 50s with Graves disease.

This clonotype was found many times. This chain links TRBV6-1 with TRBJ2-7; D is unresolved. Per germline, CDR1 MNHNS and CDR2 SASEGT. This CDR3 comprises 15 residues. V was cut by 0 bases and J by 2 bases, with 11 bases left in between. The CDR3 DNA sequence: TGTGCCAGCAGTGAAGCTTCGGGCAAACCCTACGAGCAGTACTTC. It yields the protein CASSEASGKPYEQYF.

This rearrangement joins TRBV18 to TRBJ2-6; the match to TRBD1 covers 7 bases. This CDR3 is built from 17 residues. V lost 4 bases and J lost 2; bases outside the gene matches: 8. CDR1 KGHSH and CDR2 LQKENI come from the germline V gene. The CDR3 DNA follows: TGTGCCAGCTCACAGACAGGGCTTGGAGCTGGGGCCAACGTCCTGACTTTC. Its translation is CASSQTGLGAGANVLTF.

This clonotype was observed at least ten times. CDR3 loop: CAIRETGGLVTEAFF. Here the CDR3 DNA reads TGTGCCATCAGAGAAACAGGGGGCTTGGTCACTGAAGCTTTCTTT. The chain couples TRBV10-3 to TRBJ1-1; TRBD1 agrees at 9 bases. CDR1 and CDR2 (germline): ENHRY, SYGVKD. V dropped 6 bases and J dropped 4; count of bases not matched to a gene: 9. The CDR3 runs 15 residues.

This clonotype was detected many times. The gene calls are TRBV11-2 and TRBJ1-1; D gene uncertain. This CDR3 comprises 14 residues. Germline assignment: CDR1 SGHAT and CDR2 FQNNGV. V lost 0 bases and J lost 5, with 10 bases in between. As DNA, the CDR3 is TGTGCCAGCAGCTTAGAGGGCCGGACGACTGAAGCTTTCTTT. Its protein product is CASSLEGRTTEAFF.

In this sample, this clonotype turned up many times. V usage is TRBV30 and J usage is TRBJ2-5, with D perhaps assigned TRBD1 or TRBD2 (5 bases each). The V end was cut by 5 bases, the J end by 2 bases, with 12 bases between. The CDR3 consists of 13 residues. The germline gives CDR1 GTSNPN, CDR2 SVGIG (reference sequence). The CDR3 DNA is TGTGCCTGGGTCCGGGACGGGCAAGAGACCCAGTACTTC. Amino acids: CAWVRDGQETQYF. Using reference TRBV30 and TRBJ2-5 for the parts outside the CDR3, the full variable domain is SQTIHQWPATLVQPVGSPLSLECTVEGTSNPNLYWYRQAAGRGLQLLFYSVGIGQISSEVPQNLSASRPQDRQFILSSKKLLLSDSGFYLCAWVRDGQETQYFGPGTRLLVL.

This clonotype was found many times. V gene TRBV13 combines with J gene TRBJ2-7, with 11 positions matching TRBD1. Trimming took 5 bases from V and 4 from J; bases not matched to a gene: 7. The CDR3 runs to 15 residues. Per the germline V gene, CDR1 is PRHDT and CDR2 is FYEKMQ (reference sequence). The CDR3 region is CASSPFGQGAYEQYF. In nucleotides, the CDR3 is TGTGCCAGCAGCCCCTTCGGACAGGGGGCTTACGAGCAGTACTTC.

This clonotype has at least ten counts. The rearrangement joins TRBV28 to TRBJ2-1; TRBD2 might be the D (6 bases). Germline V lookup: CDR1 MDHEN, CDR2 SYDVKM. The CDR3 spans 16 residues. The germline V and J ends were trimmed by 6 bases and 2 bases, with 17 bases remaining between them. The CDR3 nucleotides are TGTGCCAGCAGCCCGGAGGAGGGCGGGACCTACAATGAGCAGTTCTTC. Translation gives CASSPEEGGTYNEQFF.

The gene calls are TRBV5-4 and TRBJ1-2; D is perhaps TRBD1 (5 bases). There are 15 residues in the CDR3. The V gene's germline CDR1 is SGHNT and CDR2 YYREEE (reference sequence). With 4 bases removed from V and 0 bases from J, the gap between germline ends came to 13 bases. The CDR3 reads CASSQDITTNYGYTF. CDR3 coding DNA: TGTGCCAGCAGCCAGGACATTACGACTAACTATGGCTACACCTTC.

This clonotype has more than one count but fewer than ten. The rearrangement joins TRBV20-1 to TRBJ2-3, with 9 bases that match TRBD2. V lost 3 bases, J lost 1 base, and 5 bases stayed unmatched. There are 15 residues in the CDR3. Germline V gene sequence: CDR1 DFQATT, CDR2 SNEGSKA (reference sequence). The CDR3 region is CSARVAGEGTDTQYF. CDR3 nucleotides: TGCAGTGCTAGGGTAGCGGGAGAGGGCACAGATACGCAGTATTTT.

This clonotype has ten or more counts. The CDR3 DNA reads as TGCAGCGCCCAGAGGGACAGGGGGCAAGAGACCCAGTACTTC. Translating gives CSAQRDRGQETQYF. The chain employs TRBV29-1 and TRBJ2-5; 11 nucleotides align to TRBD1. CDR1 and CDR2 (germline): SQVTM, ANQGSEA. The CDR3 consists of 14 residues. V shed 7 bases and J 2 bases; nucleotides not matched to a gene: 6.

This chain links TRBV10-3 with TRBJ1-1; TRBD1 is a possible D gene (6 bases). Per germline, CDR1 ENHRY and CDR2 SYGVKD. The CDR3 contains 15 residues. The ends were cut back, 4 bases at V and 0 bases at J, with 12 bases in the middle. In DNA form, the CDR3 reads TGTGCCATCAGTGTCACTAGGACAGTGAACACTGAAGCTTTCTTT. As protein: CAISVTRTVNTEAFF.

This clonotype has ten or more counts. The rearrangement links TRBV10-3 to TRBJ2-3; 11 positions match TRBD2. The CDR3 extends over 18 amino acids. Germline values: CDR1 ENHRY, CDR2 SYGVKD. V was pared by 0 bases and J by 0 bases, with 5 bases of the junction left unmatched. The CDR3 protein is CAISESRLAGTSTDTQYF. CDR3 bases: TGTGCCATCAGTGAGTCGAGACTAGCGGGAACCAGCACAGATACGCAGTATTTT.

The genes are TRBV27 and TRBJ2-7, with D tentatively TRBD2 (6 bases). Germline values: CDR1 MNHEY, CDR2 SMNVEV (reference sequence). The CDR3 totals 18 residues. The ends were cut back, 4 bases at V and 5 bases at J, with 27 bases in the middle. CDR3 bases: TGTGCCAGCAGTTCACTCCCCTTACTAGTTGGCGGGGTCAACGAGCAGTACTTC. As protein: CASSSLPLLVGGVNEQYF.

In regard to this clonotype: The junction departs from the called germline gene at one end, perhaps through a read error. V and J are TRBV11-2 and TRBJ2-1; no clear D gene. This CDR3 is 11 amino acids long. In germline, CDR1 is SGHAT, CDR2 FQNNGV. The CDR3 is CACSFLNEQFF. CDR3 sequence (DNA): TGTGCCTGCAGCTTTCTCAATGAGCAGTTCTTC.